This T cell receptor beta chain stems from a study of blood T cells in healthy people across ages. Overall study results and limits: Investigators viewed diversity estimates from one million T cells as underestimates, the study reported.

Primed by a sample-barcoded 5' primer and a J-beta primer mix, a second PCR proceeded for about 6 to 11 cycles. In TCRdb, the 5' RACE reads were re-called with MiXCR into one record per CDR3 protein. The sample holds around 580,000 distinct CDR3 sequences, about 45% seen once. The germline V gene has CDR1 MGHRA and CDR2 YSYEKL. This CDR3 has 12 amino acids. The ends were cut back, 1 base at V and 8 bases at J, with 5 bases in the middle. A word on this clonotype: Its antigen is unknown.

V is TRBV4-1 and J is TRBJ1-4; D call uncertain. What was sequenced was blood. The source of this sequence is an elderly man in good health. The CDR3 DNA sequence: TGCGCCAGCAGCCAAGGACCCGAAAAACTGTTTTTT. Protein: CASSQGPEKLFF.